The following is a TCR beta chain sequence with its context. Its antigen is unknown. These data originate in a study of cytomegalovirus exposure and HLA in healthy donors. Points from the study as a whole: Immune exposure information comprised only CMV serostatus. In vitro data verified three CMV-associated chains as specific for CMV antigens.

A multiplex PCR was run with 60 Vbeta primers and 13 Jbeta primers. TCRdb's copy holds only in-frame clones and misses some; the assay was immunoSEQ multiplex PCR. This table has approximately 170,000 clones, around 80% appearing once. The CDR3 extends over 13 amino acids. Germline assignment: CDR1 MGHDK and CDR2 SYGVNS. V trimming: 6 bases; J trimming: 5 bases; junction bases outside the gene matches: 6. The clonotype originates from a man aged 35-49 years in good health and CMV-seronegative. The sample was PBMCs. The chain joins TRBV25-1 to TRBJ1-1; 7 bases fit TRBD1. The CDR3 spells CASRGGGWTEAFF. In DNA, the CDR3 is TGTGCCAGCAGAGGAGGGGGCTGGACTGAAGCTTTCTTT.